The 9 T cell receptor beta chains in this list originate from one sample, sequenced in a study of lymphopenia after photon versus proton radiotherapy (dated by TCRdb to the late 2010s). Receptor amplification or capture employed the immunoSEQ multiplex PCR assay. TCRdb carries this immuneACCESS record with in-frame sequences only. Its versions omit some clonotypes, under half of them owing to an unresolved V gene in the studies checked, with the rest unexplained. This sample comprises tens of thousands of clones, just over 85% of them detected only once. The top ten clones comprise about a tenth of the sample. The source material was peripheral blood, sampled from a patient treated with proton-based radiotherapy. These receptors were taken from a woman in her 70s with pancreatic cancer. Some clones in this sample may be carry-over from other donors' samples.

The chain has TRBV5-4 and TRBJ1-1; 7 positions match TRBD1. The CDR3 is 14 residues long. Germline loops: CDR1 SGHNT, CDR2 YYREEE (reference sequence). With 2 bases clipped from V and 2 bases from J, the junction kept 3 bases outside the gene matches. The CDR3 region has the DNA TGTGCCAGCAGCTTCGGACAGGACAACACTGAAGCTTTCTTT. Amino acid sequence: CASSFGQDNTEAFF.

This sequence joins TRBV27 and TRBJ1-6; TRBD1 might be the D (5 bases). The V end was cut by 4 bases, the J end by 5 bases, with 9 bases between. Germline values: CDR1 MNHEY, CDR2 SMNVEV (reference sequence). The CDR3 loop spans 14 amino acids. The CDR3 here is CASSYRIDNSPLHF. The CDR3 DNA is TGTGCCAGCAGTTACAGGATCGATAATTCACCCCTCCACTTT.

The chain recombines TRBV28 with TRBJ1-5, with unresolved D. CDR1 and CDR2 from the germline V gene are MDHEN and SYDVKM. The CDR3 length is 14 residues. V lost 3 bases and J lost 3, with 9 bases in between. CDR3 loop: CASSFRLSNQPQHF. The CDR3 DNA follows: TGTGCCAGCAGTTTCAGGTTGTCCAATCAGCCCCAGCATTTT.

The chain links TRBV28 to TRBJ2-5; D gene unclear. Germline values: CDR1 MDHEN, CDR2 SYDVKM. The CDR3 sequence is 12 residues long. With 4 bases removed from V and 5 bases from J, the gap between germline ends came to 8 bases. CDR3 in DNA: TGTGCCAGCAGTTCCCTAGTGGAGACCCAGTACTTC. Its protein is CASSSLVETQYF.

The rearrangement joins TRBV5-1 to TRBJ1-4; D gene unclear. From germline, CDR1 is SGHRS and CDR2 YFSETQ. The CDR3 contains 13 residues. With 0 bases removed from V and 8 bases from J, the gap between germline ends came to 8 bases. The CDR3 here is CASSLGPGEKLFF. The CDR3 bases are TGCGCCAGCAGCTTGGGACCGGGGGAAAAACTGTTTTTT.

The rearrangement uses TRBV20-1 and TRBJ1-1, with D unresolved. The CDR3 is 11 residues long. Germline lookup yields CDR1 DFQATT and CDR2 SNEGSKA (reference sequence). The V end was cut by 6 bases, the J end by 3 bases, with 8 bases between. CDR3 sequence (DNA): TGCAGTGCAAGTCTGTACACTGAAGCTTTCTTT. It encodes CSASLYTEAFF.

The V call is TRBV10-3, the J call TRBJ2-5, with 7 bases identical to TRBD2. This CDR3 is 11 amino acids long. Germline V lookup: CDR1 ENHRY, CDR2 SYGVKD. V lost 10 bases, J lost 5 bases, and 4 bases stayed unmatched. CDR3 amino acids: CASAGVETQYF. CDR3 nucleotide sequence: TGTGCCAGCGCGGGAGTTGAGACCCAGTACTTC.

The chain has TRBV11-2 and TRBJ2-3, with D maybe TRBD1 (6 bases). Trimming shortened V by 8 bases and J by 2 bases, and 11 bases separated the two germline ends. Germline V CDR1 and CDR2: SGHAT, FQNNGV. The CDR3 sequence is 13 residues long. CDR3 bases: TGTGCCAGCGCCCTGGGACACACAGATACGCAGTATTTT. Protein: CASALGHTDTQYF.

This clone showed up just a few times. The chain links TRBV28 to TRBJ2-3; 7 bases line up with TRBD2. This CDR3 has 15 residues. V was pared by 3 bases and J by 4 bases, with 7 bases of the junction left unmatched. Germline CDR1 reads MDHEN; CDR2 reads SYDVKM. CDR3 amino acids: CASSFGTGGADTQYF. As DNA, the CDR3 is TGTGCCAGCAGTTTCGGGACGGGAGGTGCAGATACGCAGTATTTT.